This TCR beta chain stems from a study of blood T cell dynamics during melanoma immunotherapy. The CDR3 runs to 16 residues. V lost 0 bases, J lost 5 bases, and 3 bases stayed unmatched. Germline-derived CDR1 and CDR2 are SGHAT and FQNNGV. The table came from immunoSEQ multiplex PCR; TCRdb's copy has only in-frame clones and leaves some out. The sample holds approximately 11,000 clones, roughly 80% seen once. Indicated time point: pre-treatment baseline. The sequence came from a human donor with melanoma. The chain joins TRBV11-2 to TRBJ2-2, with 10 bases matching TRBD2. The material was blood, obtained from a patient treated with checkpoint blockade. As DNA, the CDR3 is TGTGCCAGCAGCTTAGACCTAGCGGGGGAGACCGGGGAGCTGTTTTTT. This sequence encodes CASSLDLAGETGELFF.